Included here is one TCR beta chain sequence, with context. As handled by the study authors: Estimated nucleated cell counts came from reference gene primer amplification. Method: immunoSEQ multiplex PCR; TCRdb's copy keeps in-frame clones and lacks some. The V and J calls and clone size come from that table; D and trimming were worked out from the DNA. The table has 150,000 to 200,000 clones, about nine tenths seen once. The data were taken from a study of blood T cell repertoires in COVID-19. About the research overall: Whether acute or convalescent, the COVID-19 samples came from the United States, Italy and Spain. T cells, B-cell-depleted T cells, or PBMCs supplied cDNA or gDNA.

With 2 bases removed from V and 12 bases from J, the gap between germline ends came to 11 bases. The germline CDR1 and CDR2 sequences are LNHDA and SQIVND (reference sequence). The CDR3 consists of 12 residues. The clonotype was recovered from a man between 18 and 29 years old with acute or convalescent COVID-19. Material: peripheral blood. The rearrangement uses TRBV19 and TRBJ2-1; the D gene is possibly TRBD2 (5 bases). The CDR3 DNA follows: TGTGCCAGTAGTATACAGCGAGGGTGGCAGTTCTTC. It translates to CASSIQRGWQFF.